This passage covers 20 T cell receptor beta chains from one sample sequenced in a study of blood T cell repertoires in COVID-19. Profiled with immunoSEQ multiplex PCR; TCRdb holds only in-frame clones, not every one. The sample lists approximately 100,000 clones, 89% occurring once. The sample taken for sequencing was peripheral blood. The receptors were gathered from a woman aged 60-75 years with acute or convalescent COVID-19.

The chain is built from TRBV29-1 and TRBJ1-1, with D unresolved. Germline V CDR1 and CDR2: SQVTM, ANQGSEA. CDR3 length: 12 residues. Trimming took 7 bases from V and 2 from J, leaving 11 bases between them. Here the CDR3 DNA reads TGCAGCGGTGGAGGCCAAAACACTGAAGCTTTCTTT. Translating gives CSGGGQNTEAFF.

This sequence joins TRBV29-1 and TRBJ2-3; 8 bases agree with TRBD2. The germline V gene encodes CDR1 SQVTM and CDR2 ANQGSEA. The V segment lost 2 bases and the J segment 3 bases; nucleotides outside the gene matches: 4. This CDR3 has 14 amino acids. CDR3 sequence: CSVEPGLGTDTQYF. CDR3 DNA: TGCAGCGTTGAACCGGGACTAGGAACAGATACGCAGTATTTT.

For this clone: The sample holds other DNA sequences that translate to the same CDR3. V and J are TRBV3-1 (or the pseudogene TRBV3-2) and TRBJ1-1; no clear D gene. CDR1 LGHDT and CDR2 YNNKEL come from the germline V gene (reference sequence). The V gene lost 2 bases and the J gene lost 5 bases, with 6 bases spanning the gap. CDR3 length: 12 residues. The CDR3 nucleotides are TGTGCCAGCAGCCAACCGGGGACTGAAGCTTTCTTT. The encoded protein is CASSQPGTEAFF.

The J gene is TRBJ1-3, the V gene TRBV11-2; D possibly corresponds to TRBD1 (6 bases). The V gene's germline CDR1 is SGHAT and CDR2 FQNNGV. The CDR3 runs to 15 residues. V was shortened by 3 bases and J by 7 bases, with 16 bases between the two germline ends. The CDR3 spells CASSFTRGAWNTIYF. In DNA, the CDR3 is TGTGCCAGCAGCTTCACCCGGGGGGCATGGAACACCATATATTTT.

The J gene is TRBJ2-2, the V gene TRBV6-5; 8 nucleotides match TRBD1. CDR1 is MNHEY and CDR2 is SVGAGI in the germline V gene. J gave up 4 bases and V 7 bases, and 8 bases lay outside the gene matches. This CDR3 is built from 15 residues. The CDR3 loop reads CASTIRGRATGELFF. The CDR3 nucleotides are TGTGCCAGCACTATCAGGGGGCGCGCCACCGGGGAGCTGTTTTTT.

V usage is TRBV2 and J usage is TRBJ1-6; D unclear. This CDR3 has 14 residues. Germline CDR1 and CDR2: SNHLY and FYNNEI. Deletions cut 6 bases from V and 7 bases from J, with 13 bases between. The CDR3 protein is CASREVSGNSPLHF. For the CDR3, the DNA is TGTGCCAGCAGGGAGGTCTCGGGGAATTCACCCCTCCACTTT.

The rearrangement joins TRBV6-4 to TRBJ2-3; D gene unclear. The CDR3 loop spans 13 amino acids. V shed 2 bases and J shed 2 bases, with 5 bases lying between them. Looked up from germline, CDR1 is MRHNA and CDR2 is SNTAGT. CDR3 region: CASSDIYTDTQYF. In DNA, the CDR3 is TGTGCCAGCAGTGACATTTACACAGATACGCAGTATTTT.

The chain links TRBV2 to TRBJ1-5; weak D call: TRBD1 (5 bases). The germline CDR1 and CDR2 sequences are SNHLY and FYNNEI. The V gene lost 4 bases and the J gene lost 4 bases, with 11 bases spanning the gap. The CDR3 has 14 amino acids. CDR3 DNA sequence: TGTGCCAGCAGTGTTCAGGGAAATAATCAGCCCCAGCATTTT. Translated, it gives CASSVQGNNQPQHF.

The chain uses TRBV6-1 and TRBJ2-1; the match to TRBD2 covers 14 bases. The trim removed 3 bases at V and 14 bases at J, leaving 9 bases unmatched. CDR1 and CDR2 from the germline V gene are MNHNS and SASEGT. The length of the CDR3 is 15 residues. The CDR3: CASSEGGLAGAFKFF. CDR3 coding DNA: TGTGCCAGCAGTGAGGGGGGACTAGCGGGAGCGTTTAAGTTCTTC.

This chain uses TRBV7-8 with TRBJ2-1; maybe TRBD2 (6 bases). This CDR3 is built from 16 residues. Deletions cut 5 bases from V and 1 base from J, with 15 bases between. Germline CDR1 is SGHVS and CDR2 is FQNEAQ. Here the CDR3 reads CASSPRLDPSYNEQFF. CDR3 sequence (DNA): TGTGCCAGCAGCCCAAGACTAGACCCTTCCTACAATGAGCAGTTCTTC.

This clone was detected only once. The J gene is TRBJ1-5, the V gene TRBV5-1, with D unresolved. Per the germline V gene, CDR1 is SGHRS and CDR2 is YFSETQ. Trimming shortened V by 0 bases and J by 3 bases, and 4 bases separated the two germline ends. The CDR3 runs 13 residues. CDR3 residues: CASSLGDNQPQHF. The CDR3 DNA is TGCGCCAGCAGCTTGGGCGACAATCAGCCCCAGCATTTT.

This clone came up once. J is TRBJ2-1 and V is TRBV9; a possible D gene is TRBD1 (5 bases). The CDR3 covers 15 residues. The germline V gene encodes CDR1 SGDLS and CDR2 YYNGEE. V lost 2 bases and J lost 4, with 13 bases in between. Here the CDR3 reads CASSVDTGPYNEQFF. CDR3 in DNA: TGTGCCAGCAGCGTTGATACAGGACCATACAATGAGCAGTTCTTC.

The chain carries TRBV20-1 and TRBJ2-1, with D unresolved. The V gene's germline CDR1 is DFQATT and CDR2 SNEGSKA (reference sequence). Trimming stripped 3 bases from V and 8 bases from J, with 11 bases between. The CDR3 has 12 residues. The CDR3 spells CSASRRVDEQFF. The CDR3 nucleotides are TGCAGTGCTAGTCGCCGAGTCGATGAGCAGTTCTTC.

This clone was detected only a few times. V is TRBV30 and J is TRBJ1-1; D call uncertain. The germline CDR1 and CDR2 sequences are GTSNPN and SVGIG (reference sequence). Between the trimmed V and J ends, which lost 3 bases and 0 bases, there was a span of 8 bases. This CDR3 is 13 amino acids long. CDR3 nucleotide sequence: TGTGCCTGGAGCGTCGTCTTGAACACTGAAGCTTTCTTT. This gives the protein CAWSVVLNTEAFF.

The chain uses TRBV18 and TRBJ1-1, with D tentatively TRBD1 (5 bases). There are 16 residues in the CDR3. CDR1 and CDR2 from the germline V gene are KGHSH and LQKENI. The germline V and J ends were trimmed by 6 bases and 0 bases, with 17 bases remaining between them. This chain's CDR3 is CASSPGSGHLNTEAFF. The CDR3 region has the DNA TGTGCCAGCTCTCCAGGGTCCGGACACTTGAACACTGAAGCTTTCTTT.

This chain connects TRBV15 to TRBJ2-5, with D possibly TRBD2 on 6 matching bases. V gave up 0 bases and J gave up 7 bases, with 18 bases separating them. Germline V gene data show CDR1 as LNHNV and CDR2 as YYDKDF (reference sequence). The CDR3 is 16 residues long. This CDR3 is CATSRDAASALGTQYF. The CDR3 DNA is TGTGCCACCAGCAGAGATGCGGCTAGCGCCCTGGGGACCCAGTACTTC.

This chain connects TRBV24-1 to TRBJ2-1; 8 bases are a match to TRBD1. The CDR3 contains 16 residues. Germline V gives CDR1 KGHDR, CDR2 SFDVKD. Germline trimming cut 5 bases from V and 2 bases from J; bases unmatched to any gene: 7. In nucleotides, the CDR3 is TGTGCCACCAGTGGCGGGACAGGTTCCCCCTACAATGAGCAGTTCTTC. This gives the protein CATSGGTGSPYNEQFF.

J is TRBJ2-1 and V is TRBV7-9; D unclear. The CDR3 sequence is 12 residues long. Trimming took 2 bases from V and 5 from J, leaving 4 bases between them. Germline-derived CDR1 and CDR2 are SEHNR and FQNEAQ (reference sequence). The CDR3 spells CASSLPNNEQFF. The CDR3 DNA sequence: TGTGCCAGCAGCTTACCAAACAATGAGCAGTTCTTC.

Note on this clone: The sample carries other DNA sequences with the same CDR3. The chain recombines TRBV6-5 with TRBJ1-1, with 8 bases identical to TRBD1. This CDR3 region has 13 residues. Germline values: CDR1 MNHEY, CDR2 SVGAGI. V trimming: 6 bases; J trimming: 4 bases; junction bases outside the gene matches: 4. This CDR3 is CASRDRAFTEAFF. The CDR3 DNA reads as TGTGCCAGCAGGGACAGGGCTTTCACTGAAGCTTTCTTT.

V and J are TRBV7-8 and TRBJ2-3; perhaps TRBD2 as D (6 bases). Germline CDR1 and CDR2: SGHVS and FQNEAQ. V lost 3 bases, J lost 0 bases, and 19 bases lay in between. The CDR3 is made up of 18 amino acids. This CDR3 reads CASSFGRVGGASTDTQYF. CDR3 nucleotide sequence: TGTGCCAGCAGCTTCGGTCGAGTAGGAGGGGCTAGCACAGATACGCAGTATTTT.